The sequence of this TCR beta chain was determined in a study of cytomegalovirus exposure and HLA in healthy donors. The V end lost 8 bases, the J end lost 3 bases, and 10 bases lay between the germline ends. Germline V gives CDR1 SNHLY, CDR2 FYNNEI. The CDR3 totals 13 residues. Vbeta (60) and Jbeta (13) primers were used in the PCR. Data came from immunoSEQ multiplex PCR; TCRdb stores just in-frame clones and leaves some out. There are 77,000 or so clones in the sample; around three quarters occur only once, and less than 8% lies in the top ten. The sequenced sample was PBMCs. The V and J genes are TRBV2 and TRBJ2-2, with TRBD2 as a possible D gene (5 bases). This sequence was found in a woman in her 40s in good health and CMV-seronegative. CDR3 DNA: TGTGCCAGCGGGCAGAGGGACACCGGGGAGCTGTTTTTT. This sequence encodes CASGQRDTGELFF.